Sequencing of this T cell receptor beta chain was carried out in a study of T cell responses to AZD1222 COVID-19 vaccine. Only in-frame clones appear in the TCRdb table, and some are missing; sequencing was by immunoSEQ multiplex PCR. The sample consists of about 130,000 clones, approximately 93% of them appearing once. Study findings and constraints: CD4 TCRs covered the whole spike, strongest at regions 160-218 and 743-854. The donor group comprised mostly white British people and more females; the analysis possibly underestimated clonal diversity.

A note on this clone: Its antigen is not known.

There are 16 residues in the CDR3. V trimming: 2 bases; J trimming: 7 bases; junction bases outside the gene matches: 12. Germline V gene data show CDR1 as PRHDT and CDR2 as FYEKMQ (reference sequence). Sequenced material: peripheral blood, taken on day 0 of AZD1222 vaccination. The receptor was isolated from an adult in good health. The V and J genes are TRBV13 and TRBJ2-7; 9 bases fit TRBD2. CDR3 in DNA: TGTGCCAGCAGCTTATATCGTAGGACTAGCGACCAGGAGCAGTACTTC. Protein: CASSLYRRTSDQEQYF.